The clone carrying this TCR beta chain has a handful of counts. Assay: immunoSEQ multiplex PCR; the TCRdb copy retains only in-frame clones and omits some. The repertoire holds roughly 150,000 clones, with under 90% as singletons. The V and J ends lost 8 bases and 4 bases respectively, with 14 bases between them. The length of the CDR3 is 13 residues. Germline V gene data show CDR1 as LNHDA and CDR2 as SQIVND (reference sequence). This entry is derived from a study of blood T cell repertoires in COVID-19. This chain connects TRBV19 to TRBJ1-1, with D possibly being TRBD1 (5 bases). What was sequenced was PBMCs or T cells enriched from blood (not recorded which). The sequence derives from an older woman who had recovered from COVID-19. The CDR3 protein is CASRMGGGTEAFF. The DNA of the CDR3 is TGTGCCAGTCGGATGGGGGGGGGCACTGAAGCTTTCTTT. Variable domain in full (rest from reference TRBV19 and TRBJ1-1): DGGITQSPKYLFRKEGQNVTLSCEQNLNHDAMYWYRQDPGQGLRLIYYSQIVNDFQKGDIAEGYSVSREKKESFPLTVTSAQKNPTAFYLCASRMGGGTEAFFGQGTRLTVV.